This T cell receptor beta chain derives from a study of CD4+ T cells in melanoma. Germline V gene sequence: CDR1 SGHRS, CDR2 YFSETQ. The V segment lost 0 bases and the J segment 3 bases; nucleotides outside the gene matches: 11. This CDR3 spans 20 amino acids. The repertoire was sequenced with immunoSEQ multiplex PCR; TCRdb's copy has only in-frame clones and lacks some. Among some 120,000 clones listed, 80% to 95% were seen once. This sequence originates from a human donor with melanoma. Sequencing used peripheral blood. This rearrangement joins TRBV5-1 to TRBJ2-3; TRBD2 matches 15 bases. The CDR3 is CASSLGGLAGGPRVTDTQYF. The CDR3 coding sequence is TGCGCCAGCAGCTTGGGCGGACTAGCGGGAGGGCCGCGGGTTACAGATACGCAGTATTTT. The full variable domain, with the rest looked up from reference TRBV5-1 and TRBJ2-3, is KAGVTQTPRYLIKTRGQQVTLSCSPISGHRSVSWYQQTPGQGLQFLFEYFSETQRNKGNFPGRFSGRQFSNSRSEMNVSTLELGDSALYLCASSLGGLAGGPRVTDTQYFGPGTRLTVL.